The 7 T cell receptor beta chains presented below share a single source sample, sequenced in a study of cytomegalovirus exposure and HLA in healthy donors. The PCR used 60 Vbeta and 13 Jbeta primers. This table comes from immunoSEQ multiplex PCR, and its TCRdb copy is limited to in-frame clones, with some not included. Of about 100,000 clones in the sample, roughly 74% were seen once. What was sequenced was PBMCs. These receptors all come from a woman aged 18-35 years in good health and CMV-seropositive.

The genes are TRBV19 and TRBJ1-2; D possibly corresponds to TRBD1 (5 bases). The CDR3 has 14 amino acids. Per germline, CDR1 LNHDA and CDR2 SQIVND (reference sequence). V was pared by 3 bases and J by 4 bases, with 12 bases between. The CDR3 region is CASSMQGGIYGYTF. CDR3 nucleotide sequence: TGTGCCAGTAGTATGCAGGGAGGGATCTATGGCTACACCTTC.

This clone appeared a few times. J is TRBJ2-7 and V is TRBV6-5; possible D gene TRBD1, 5 bases. There are 12 residues in the CDR3. Trimming left V 3 bases short and J 11 bases short, with 14 bases between. CDR1 is MNHEY and CDR2 is SVGAGI in the germline V gene. CDR3 sequence: CASSYSQGRKYF. The DNA for the CDR3 is TGTGCCAGCAGTTATTCCCAGGGTAGAAAGTACTTC.

The chain has TRBV19 and TRBJ2-1; D is undetermined. From germline, CDR1 is LNHDA and CDR2 SQIVND (reference sequence). CDR3 size: 12 residues. The V end was cut by 3 bases, the J end by 4 bases, with 4 bases between. The CDR3 protein is CASSIGYNEQFF. CDR3 in DNA: TGTGCCAGTAGTATCGGGTACAATGAGCAGTTCTTC.

The V call is TRBV5-6, the J call TRBJ1-2; 8 positions agree with TRBD1. Germline trimming cut 5 bases from V and 4 bases from J; bases unmatched to any gene: 4. Per germline, CDR1 SGHDT and CDR2 YYEEEE. The CDR3 has 13 amino acids. CDR3: CASRTGTGYGYTF. CDR3 in DNA: TGTGCCAGCAGAACCGGGACAGGCTATGGCTACACCTTC. The full variable domain, rest sourced from reference TRBV5-6 and TRBJ1-2, is DAGVTQSPTHLIKTRGQQVTLRCSPKSGHDTVSWYQQALGQGPQFIFQYYEEEERQRGNFPDRFSGHQFPNYSSELNVNALLLGDSALYLCASRTGTGYGYTFGSGTRLTVV.

The chain recombines TRBV7-8 with TRBJ2-6; D perhaps matches TRBD2 (5 bases). This CDR3 spans 18 amino acids. Trimming left V 5 bases short and J 2 bases short, with 19 bases between. CDR1 is SGHVS and CDR2 is FQNEAQ in the germline V gene. DNA for the CDR3: TGTGCCAGCAGCGCGTGGGGTGGAGTCGGGGCTGGGGCCAACGTCCTGACTTTC. This translates into CASSAWGGVGAGANVLTF.

This clone was counted a single time. The gene calls are TRBV5-4 and TRBJ2-7; 12 bases agree with TRBD1. Trimming took 4 bases from V and 5 from J; bases not matched to a gene: 7. The germline CDR1 and CDR2 sequences are SGHNT and YYREEE (reference sequence). The CDR3 totals 15 residues. CDR3 nucleotides: TGTGCCAGCAGCCCGGGAGGGACAGGGGGCAACGAGCAGTACTTC. Amino acid sequence: CASSPGGTGGNEQYF.

This chain links TRBV10-1 with TRBJ2-2; 8 bases match TRBD1. The germline CDR1 and CDR2 sequences are WNHNN and SYGVQD (reference sequence). The V segment lost 11 bases and the J segment 0 bases; nucleotides outside the gene matches: 2. This CDR3 is 13 amino acids long. The CDR3 nucleotides read TGCGCCGGACAGGGCCCGAACACCGGGGAGCTGTTTTTT. It is translated as CAGQGPNTGELFF.